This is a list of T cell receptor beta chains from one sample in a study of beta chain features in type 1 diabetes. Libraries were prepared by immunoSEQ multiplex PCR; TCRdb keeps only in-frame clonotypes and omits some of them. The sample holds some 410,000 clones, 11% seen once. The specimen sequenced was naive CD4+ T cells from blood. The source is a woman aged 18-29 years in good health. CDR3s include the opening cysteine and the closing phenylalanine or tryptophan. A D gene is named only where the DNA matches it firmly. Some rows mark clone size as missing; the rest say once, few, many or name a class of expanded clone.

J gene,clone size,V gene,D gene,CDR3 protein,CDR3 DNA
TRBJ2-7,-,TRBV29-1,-,CSVAGTQTDEQYF,TGCAGCGTTGCCGGGACCCAAACGGACGAGCAGTACTTC
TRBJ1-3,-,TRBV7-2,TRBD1,CASSLMGQSGNTIYF,TGTGCCAGCAGCTTAATGGGACAGTCTGGAAACACCATATATTTT
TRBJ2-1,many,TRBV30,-,CAWSLETQNNEQFF,TGTGCCTGGAGTCTTGAGACCCAGAACAATGAGCAGTTCTTC
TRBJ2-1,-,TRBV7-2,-,CASSLVGYNEQFF,TGTGCCAGCAGCTTAGTTGGTTACAATGAGCAGTTCTTC
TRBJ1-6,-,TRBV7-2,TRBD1,CASSKQGAYNSPLHF,TGTGCCAGCAGCAAACAGGGGGCTTATAATTCACCCCTCCACTTT
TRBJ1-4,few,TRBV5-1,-,CASSWTRDGNEKLFF,TGCGCCAGCAGCTGGACCAGGGACGGGAATGAAAAACTGTTTTTT
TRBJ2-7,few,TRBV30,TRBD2,CAWSARTSGRSSYEQYF,TGTGCCTGGAGTGCTCGGACTAGCGGGAGGAGCTCCTACGAGCAGTACTTC
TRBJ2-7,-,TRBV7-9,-,CASSLVSGPRSYEQYF,TGTGCCAGCAGCTTAGTAAGCGGGCCTCGCTCCTACGAGCAGTACTTC
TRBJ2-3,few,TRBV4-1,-,CASSQPGGVRSDTQYF,TGCGCCAGCAGCCAGCCAGGGGGGGTACGTTCAGATACGCAGTATTTT
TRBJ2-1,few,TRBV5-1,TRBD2,CASSLVPSGMDYNEQFF,TGCGCCAGCAGCTTGGTCCCTAGCGGGATGGACTACAATGAGCAGTTCTTC
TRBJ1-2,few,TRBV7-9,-,CASSLKQPHGYTF,TGTGCCAGCAGCTTAAAACAGCCTCATGGCTACACCTTC
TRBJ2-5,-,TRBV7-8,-,CASSLEGPLGTQYF,TGTGCCAGCAGCTTAGAAGGGCCCCTGGGGACCCAGTACTTC
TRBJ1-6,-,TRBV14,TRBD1,CASSHGTENSPLHF,TGTGCCAGCAGCCACGGGACAGAGAATTCACCCCTCCACTTT
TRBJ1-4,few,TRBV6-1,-,CASSEGLATNEKLFF,TGTGCCAGCAGTGAAGGACTTGCAACTAATGAAAAACTGTTTTTT
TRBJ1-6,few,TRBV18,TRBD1,CASSQDRAGSPLHF,TGTGCCAGCTCACAGGACAGGGCAGGTTCACCCCTCCACTTT
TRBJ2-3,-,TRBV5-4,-,CASTTNVGLADTQYF,TGTGCCAGCACCACCAACGTGGGGTTAGCAGATACGCAGTATTTT
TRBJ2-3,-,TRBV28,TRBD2,CASSLRRGGTDTQYF,TGTGCCAGCAGTTTAAGGCGGGGGGGCACAGATACGCAGTATTTT
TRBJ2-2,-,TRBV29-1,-,CSVEERRGAGELFF,TGCAGCGTTGAAGAGAGGCGAGGGGCCGGGGAGCTGTTTTTT
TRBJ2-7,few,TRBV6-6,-,CASSSQMNANYEQYF,TGTGCCAGCAGTAGTCAAATGAACGCGAACTACGAGCAGTACTTC
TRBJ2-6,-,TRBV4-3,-,CASSQGTAGANVLTF,TGCGCCAGCAGCCAAGGGACAGCGGGGGCCAACGTCCTGACTTTC
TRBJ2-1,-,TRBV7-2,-,CASSHSGRKWEQFF,TGTGCCAGCAGCCATTCGGGGCGCAAGTGGGAGCAGTTCTTC
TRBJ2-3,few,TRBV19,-,CASRDTQYF,TGTGCCAGTCGGGATACGCAGTATTTT
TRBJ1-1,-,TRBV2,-,CASRIGTTEAFF,TGTGCCAGCAGGATAGGGACCACTGAAGCTTTCTTT
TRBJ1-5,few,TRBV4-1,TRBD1,CASSTGTGRMKSNQPQHF,TGCGCCAGCAGTACCGGGACAGGGAGGATGAAGAGCAATCAGCCCCAGCATTTT
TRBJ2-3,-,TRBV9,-,CASSVRPGSTDTQYF,TGTGCCAGCAGCGTCCGCCCTGGGAGCACAGATACGCAGTATTTT
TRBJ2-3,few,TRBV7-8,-,CASSLGGTGVTTQYF,TGTGCCAGCAGCTTGGGTGGGACGGGGGTTACAACGCAGTATTTT
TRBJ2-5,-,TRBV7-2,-,CASSLDDNVGTQYF,TGTGCCAGCAGCTTAGACGACAACGTTGGGACCCAGTACTTC
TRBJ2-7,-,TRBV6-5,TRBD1,CASSRETGGEQYF,TGTGCCAGCAGTAGAGAAACAGGGGGTGAGCAGTACTTC
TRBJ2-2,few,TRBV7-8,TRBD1,CASSPLDRAANTGELFF,TGTGCCAGCAGCCCTCTCGACAGGGCGGCGAACACCGGGGAGCTGTTTTTT
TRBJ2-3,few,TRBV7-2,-,CASSLGGASDTQYF,TGTGCCAGCAGCTTAGGGGGGGCCTCAGATACGCAGTATTTT
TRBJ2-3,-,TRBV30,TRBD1,CAWSVRDRKVSNTQYF,TGTGCCTGGAGTGTAAGGGACAGGAAAGTCAGCAATACGCAGTATTTT
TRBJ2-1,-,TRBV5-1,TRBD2,CASSWGLAGDDEQFF,TGCGCCAGCAGCTGGGGACTAGCGGGAGACGATGAGCAGTTCTTC